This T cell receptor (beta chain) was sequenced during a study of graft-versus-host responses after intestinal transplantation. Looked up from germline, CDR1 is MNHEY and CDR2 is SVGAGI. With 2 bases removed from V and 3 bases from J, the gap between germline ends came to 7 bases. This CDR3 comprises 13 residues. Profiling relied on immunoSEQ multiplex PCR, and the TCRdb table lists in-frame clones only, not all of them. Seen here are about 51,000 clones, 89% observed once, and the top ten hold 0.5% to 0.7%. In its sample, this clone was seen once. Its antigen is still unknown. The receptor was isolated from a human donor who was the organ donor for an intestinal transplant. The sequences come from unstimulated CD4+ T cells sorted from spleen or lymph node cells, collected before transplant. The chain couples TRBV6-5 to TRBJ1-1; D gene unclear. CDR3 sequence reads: CASSYTSYTEAFF. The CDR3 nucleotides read TGTGCCAGCAGTTACACTAGCTACACTGAAGCTTTCTTT.